These T cell receptor beta chains were read from a single sample in a study of CD8 T cells in Susac syndrome. A single record per CDR3 protein comes from TCRdb applying MiXCR to the immunoSEQ multiplex PCR reads. Of roughly 200,000 distinct CDR3 sequences listed, about 95% are singletons. Sequenced sample: CD4+ T cells from PBMCs. The receptors shown here come from a human donor in good health. Each CDR3 is given with its conserved first and last residue. D genes are given only for firm matches. Not all rows give a size; the values are once, few, many and, for expanded clones, a class.

j_gene: TRBJ2-1
d_gene: -
abundance: -
v_gene: TRBV30
CDR3nt: TGTGCCTGGAGTGTTCCCCTGACCGGAGAGTACAATGAGCAGTTCTTC
CDR3aa: CAWSVPLTGEYNEQFF

j_gene: TRBJ2-2
d_gene: TRBD2
abundance: -
v_gene: TRBV20-1
CDR3nt: TGCAGTGTCCCGCGGGAGTCGGACACCGGGGAGCTGTTTTTT
CDR3aa: CSVPRESDTGELFF

j_gene: TRBJ1-1
d_gene: -
abundance: -
v_gene: TRBV29-1
CDR3nt: TGCAGCGTTGCGAGGACAGCGAACACTGAAGCTTTCTTT
CDR3aa: CSVARTANTEAFF

j_gene: TRBJ2-7
d_gene: TRBD2
abundance: -
v_gene: TRBV3-1
CDR3nt: TGTGCCAGCGGAATTAGCGGGAATCACAACGAGCAGTACTTC
CDR3aa: CASGISGNHNEQYF

j_gene: TRBJ2-4
d_gene: -
abundance: once
v_gene: TRBV20-1
CDR3nt: TGCAGTGCTAGAGATCCAGAAGGGAAAAACATTCAGTACTTC
CDR3aa: CSARDPEGKNIQYF

j_gene: TRBJ2-7
d_gene: -
abundance: -
v_gene: TRBV29-1
CDR3nt: TGCAGCGTTGAAGGAAGGGGACCCACCTACGAGCAGTACTTC
CDR3aa: CSVEGRGPTYEQYF

j_gene: TRBJ1-4
d_gene: TRBD1
abundance: -
v_gene: TRBV5-1
CDR3nt: TGCGCCAGCAGCTTCGGACAGGGTCGGGAAAAACTGTTTTTT
CDR3aa: CASSFGQGREKLFF

j_gene: TRBJ2-7
d_gene: -
abundance: -
v_gene: TRBV4-3
CDR3nt: TGCGCCAGCAGCCAAGATTGGGCTAGCCAACTATACGAGCAGTACTTC
CDR3aa: CASSQDWASQLYEQYF

j_gene: TRBJ2-7
d_gene: -
abundance: -
v_gene: TRBV13
CDR3nt: TGTGCCAGCAGACCCATGAAAACCTACGAGCAGTACTTC
CDR3aa: CASRPMKTYEQYF

j_gene: TRBJ2-1
d_gene: -
abundance: -
v_gene: TRBV6-2/TRBV6-3
CDR3nt: TGTGCCAACCGCAGGGACGGACCTTACAATGAGCAGTTCTTC
CDR3aa: CANRRDGPYNEQFF

j_gene: TRBJ2-7
d_gene: TRBD2
abundance: once
v_gene: TRBV20-1
CDR3nt: TGCAGTGCTATTGGGACTAGCAATTCCTACGAGCAGTACTTC
CDR3aa: CSAIGTSNSYEQYF

j_gene: TRBJ2-5
d_gene: -
abundance: -
v_gene: TRBV9
CDR3nt: TGTGCCAGCAGCGTTAACGTATGGGGTGGAGCGTACCAAGAGACCCAGTACTTC
CDR3aa: CASSVNVWGGAYQETQYF

j_gene: TRBJ2-7
d_gene: -
abundance: -
v_gene: TRBV20-1
CDR3nt: TGCAGTGCTAGTTATAGGGCGCGCTCCTACGAGCAGTACTTC
CDR3aa: CSASYRARSYEQYF

j_gene: TRBJ2-3
d_gene: -
abundance: once
v_gene: TRBV9
CDR3nt: TGTGCCAGCAGCGTTTCCACTCGCACAGATACGCAGTATTTT
CDR3aa: CASSVSTRTDTQYF

j_gene: TRBJ2-3
d_gene: -
abundance: -
v_gene: TRBV5-6
CDR3nt: TGTGCCAGCAGTCGCCCCTTTACAGATACGCAGTATTTT
CDR3aa: CASSRPFTDTQYF

j_gene: TRBJ2-1
d_gene: TRBD2
abundance: -
v_gene: TRBV9
CDR3nt: TGTGCCAGCAGCGTAGGGTCCTGGGCGGGAGAGAATGAGCAGTTCTTC
CDR3aa: CASSVGSWAGENEQFF

j_gene: TRBJ2-4
d_gene: TRBD1
abundance: -
v_gene: TRBV20-1
CDR3nt: TGCAGTGCTAGACCTGGACAGGGGAAGAACATTCAGTACTTC
CDR3aa: CSARPGQGKNIQYF

j_gene: TRBJ2-4
d_gene: TRBD2
abundance: -
v_gene: TRBV25-1
CDR3nt: TGTGCCAGCAGTGACCCCGGGGGGGCGTGGGACATTCAGTACTTC
CDR3aa: CASSDPGGAWDIQYF

j_gene: TRBJ2-7
d_gene: -
abundance: -
v_gene: TRBV28
CDR3nt: TGTGCCAGCAGTTTCACGGCAGGGAGTGGCTACGAGCAGTACTTC
CDR3aa: CASSFTAGSGYEQYF

j_gene: TRBJ2-2
d_gene: -
abundance: -
v_gene: TRBV3-1
CDR3nt: TGTGCCAGCAGCCAAGTCGAGGCCGGGGAGCTGTTTTTT
CDR3aa: CASSQVEAGELFF

j_gene: TRBJ1-2
d_gene: -
abundance: -
v_gene: TRBV7-3
CDR3nt: TGTGCCAGCAGCTTAGACGGAGTTGGCTACACCTTC
CDR3aa: CASSLDGVGYTF

j_gene: TRBJ2-5
d_gene: -
abundance: once
v_gene: TRBV29-1
CDR3nt: TGCAGCGTTGACGGCCAAGAGACCCAGTACTTC
CDR3aa: CSVDGQETQYF

j_gene: TRBJ2-7
d_gene: -
abundance: -
v_gene: TRBV30
CDR3nt: TGTGCCTGGAGGGGCCCAGGCGAGCAGTACTTC
CDR3aa: CAWRGPGEQYF

j_gene: TRBJ1-1
d_gene: TRBD1
abundance: -
v_gene: TRBV2
CDR3nt: TGTGCCAGCAGTGGCGACAGGGCTCGAGAAGCTTTCTTT
CDR3aa: CASSGDRAREAFF

j_gene: TRBJ2-1
d_gene: -
abundance: -
v_gene: TRBV18
CDR3nt: TGTGCCAGCTCACCACCCGGGCTCAATTCCTACAATGAGCAGTTCTTC
CDR3aa: CASSPPGLNSYNEQFF

j_gene: TRBJ1-1
d_gene: TRBD1
abundance: -
v_gene: TRBV27
CDR3nt: TGTGCCAGCAGTCAGGGACAGAGCACTGAAGCTTTCTTT
CDR3aa: CASSQGQSTEAFF

j_gene: TRBJ2-5
d_gene: -
abundance: once
v_gene: TRBV11-2
CDR3nt: TGTGCCAGCAGCCAAACCGGGACGGAGCAAGAGACCCAGTACTTC
CDR3aa: CASSQTGTEQETQYF

j_gene: TRBJ1-4
d_gene: TRBD1
abundance: -
v_gene: TRBV12-3/TRBV12-4
CDR3nt: TGTGCCAGCAGTTTGGAGACAGGGGTCGAAAAACTGTTTTTT
CDR3aa: CASSLETGVEKLFF

j_gene: TRBJ2-1
d_gene: -
abundance: -
v_gene: TRBV5-1
CDR3nt: TGCGCCAGCAGCTTTGGATCGGGGGACTCCTACAATGAGCAGTTCTTC
CDR3aa: CASSFGSGDSYNEQFF

j_gene: TRBJ2-5
d_gene: -
abundance: -
v_gene: TRBV2
CDR3nt: TGTGCCAGCAGTACCGACAGGGAGGCGGAGACCCAGTACTTC
CDR3aa: CASSTDREAETQYF

j_gene: TRBJ1-1
d_gene: -
abundance: -
v_gene: TRBV28
CDR3nt: TGTGCCAGCAGTTTCCCCCTTCCCGGGAACACTGAAGCTTTCTTT
CDR3aa: CASSFPLPGNTEAFF

j_gene: TRBJ2-7
d_gene: TRBD2
abundance: -
v_gene: TRBV20-1
CDR3nt: TGCAGTGCCACAATACTAGCGGGTCTCTACGAGCAGTACTTC
CDR3aa: CSATILAGLYEQYF

j_gene: TRBJ2-7
d_gene: -
abundance: once
v_gene: TRBV3-1
CDR3nt: TGTGCCAGCAGCTCCGAGGGGGGACTACCTTACGAGCAGTACTTC
CDR3aa: CASSSEGGLPYEQYF